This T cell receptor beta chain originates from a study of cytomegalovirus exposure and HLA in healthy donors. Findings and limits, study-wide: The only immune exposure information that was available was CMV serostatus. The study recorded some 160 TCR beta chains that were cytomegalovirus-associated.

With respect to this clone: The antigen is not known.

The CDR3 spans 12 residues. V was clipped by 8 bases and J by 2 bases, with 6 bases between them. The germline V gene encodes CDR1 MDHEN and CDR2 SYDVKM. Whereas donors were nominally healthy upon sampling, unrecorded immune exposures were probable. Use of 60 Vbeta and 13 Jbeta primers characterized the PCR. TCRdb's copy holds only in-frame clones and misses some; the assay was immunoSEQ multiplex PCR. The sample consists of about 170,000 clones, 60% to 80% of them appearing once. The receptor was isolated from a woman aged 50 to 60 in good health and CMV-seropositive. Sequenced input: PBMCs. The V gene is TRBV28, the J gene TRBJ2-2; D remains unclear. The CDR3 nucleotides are TGTGCCAGCCTAGAAAACACCGGGGAGCTGTTTTTT. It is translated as CASLENTGELFF.